The 18 T cell receptor beta chains reported below all come from one sample, sequenced in a study of blood T cells in healthy people across ages. Using a J-beta primer mix together with a sample-barcoded 5' primer, a second PCR was run for roughly 6 to 11 cycles. Each CDR3 protein is one row after TCRdb ran MiXCR on the 5' RACE reads. Of 1.5 million to 2 million distinct CDR3 sequences in the sample, about two fifths were seen once. Sequencing was carried out using blood. The receptors were gathered from a human donor in good health.

The V and J genes are TRBV7-2 and TRBJ2-5, with 8 bases fitting TRBD2. CDR1 is SGHTA, CDR2 FQGNSA, per germline. This CDR3 has 15 amino acids. After removal of 3 bases from V and 4 bases from J, the junction contained 7 bases not matched to a gene. In DNA, the CDR3 is TGTGCCAGCAGCTTCGCAGCGGGGGTACGAGAGACCCAGTACTTC. Translating it yields CASSFAAGVRETQYF.

The chain joins TRBV7-9 to TRBJ2-1, with D possibly matching TRBD2 (5 bases). Germline V gives CDR1 SEHNR, CDR2 FQNEAQ (reference sequence). This CDR3 contains 13 residues. V lost 1 base and J 8 bases, leaving 9 bases between the germline ends. For the CDR3, the DNA is TGTGCCAGCAGCTTAGTCCTAGCAGATGAGCAGTTCTTC. As protein: CASSLVLADEQFF.

This clonotype was seen a handful of times. The chain has TRBV6-2 or TRBV6-3 and TRBJ2-1; D may be TRBD2 (5 bases). Germline V CDR1 and CDR2: MNHEY, SVGEGT. Trimming pared 10 bases from V and 15 bases from J, leaving 19 bases between. The CDR3 length is 11 residues. This CDR3 reads CAKVLVDILFF. The CDR3 nucleotides read TGTGCCAAGGTACTAGTCGACATCTTGTTCTTC.

CDR3 DNA sequence: TGCGCCAGCAGCCAGGGACAGGGGGCAATGGGCACTGAAGCTTTCTTT. Its protein product is CASSQGQGAMGTEAFF. This sequence joins TRBV5-1 and TRBJ1-1; 12 nucleotides line up with TRBD1. The germline V gene encodes CDR1 SGHRS and CDR2 YFSETQ. The CDR3 loop spans 16 amino acids. Trimming removed 4 bases from V and 4 bases from J; junction bases left unmatched: 8.

This clonotype came up a few times. V gene TRBV9 combines with J gene TRBJ2-3, with 7 positions matching TRBD1. The CDR3 is made up of 17 amino acids. V lost 0 bases, J lost 1 base, and 8 bases stayed unmatched. The germline CDR1 and CDR2 sequences are SGDLS and YYNGEE. The DNA of the CDR3 is TGTGCCAGCAGCGTAGACCCCGCAGGGGGAGGCACAGATACGCAGTATTTT. Protein product: CASSVDPAGGGTDTQYF.

This clonotype was picked up a small number of times. The rearrangement joins TRBV11-1 to TRBJ2-7; the D is unclear. V dropped 5 bases and J dropped 6 bases, with 14 bases sitting between them. Germline V gene sequence: CDR1 SGHAT, CDR2 FQDESV (reference sequence). The CDR3 sequence is 13 residues long. In nucleotides, the CDR3 is TGTGCCAGCAGCCCTCCAGACCTACGCGAGCAGTACTTC. It encodes CASSPPDLREQYF.

The V and J genes are TRBV28 and TRBJ1-5; D perhaps matches TRBD1 (6 bases). Trimming pared 7 bases from V and 2 bases from J, leaving 18 bases between. Germline V gives CDR1 MDHEN, CDR2 SYDVKM. There are 16 residues in the CDR3. CDR3 loop: CASTSGGGDGNQPQHF. DNA for the CDR3: TGTGCCAGCACCAGTGGGGGGGGCGACGGCAATCAGCCCCAGCATTTT. Using reference TRBV28 and TRBJ1-5 for the parts outside the CDR3, the full variable domain is DVKVTQSSRYLVKRTGEKVFLECVQDMDHENMFWYRQDPGLGLRLIYFSYDVKMKEKGDIPEGYSVSREKKERFSLILESASTNQTSMYLCASTSGGGDGNQPQHFGDGTRLSIL.

The rearrangement links TRBV7-9 to TRBJ1-2; weak D call: TRBD1 (5 bases). The CDR3 sequence is 12 residues long. Between the trimmed V and J ends, which lost 3 bases and 8 bases, there was a span of 10 bases. CDR1 is SEHNR and CDR2 is FQNEAQ in the germline V gene (reference sequence). The CDR3 nucleotides are TGTGCCAGCAGCTTTGGGACTTGGGGCTACACCTTC. Its translation is CASSFGTWGYTF.

This clonotype showed up many times. CDR3 residues: CASSSIAGAYNEQFF. CDR3 in DNA: TGTGCCAGCAGTTCTATAGCGGGAGCCTACAATGAGCAGTTCTTC. This chain links TRBV7-2 with TRBJ2-1; 9 nucleotides match TRBD2. V lost 6 bases to trimming and J lost 2 bases; unmatched junction nucleotides: 5. The germline V gene has CDR1 SGHTA and CDR2 FQGNSA. The CDR3 extends over 15 amino acids.

Only a few counts were recorded for this clonotype. The chain carries TRBV7-2 and TRBJ1-1; D is uncertain. The V end was cut by 0 bases, the J end by 9 bases, with 5 bases between. The CDR3 totals 11 residues. Looked up from germline, CDR1 is SGHTA and CDR2 is FQGNSA. The CDR3 spells CASSLAPKAFF. The CDR3 DNA follows: TGTGCCAGCAGCTTAGCTCCAAAAGCTTTCTTT.

The rearrangement joins TRBV7-9 to TRBJ1-5, with a weak D call TRBD1 (5 bases). Germline CDR1 is SEHNR and CDR2 is FQNEAQ (reference sequence). The CDR3 contains 14 residues. Trimming stripped 5 bases from V and 7 bases from J, with 15 bases between. Here the CDR3 DNA reads TGTGCCAGCAGCCCCGCGGTCGGGGACCAGCCCCAGCATTTT. Amino acids: CASSPAVGDQPQHF.

J is TRBJ2-1 and V is TRBV4-1; D is possibly TRBD2 (7 bases). CDR1 and CDR2 (germline): MGHRA, YSYEKL. This CDR3 region has 18 residues. V lost 0 bases, J lost 2 bases, and 17 bases lay in between. CDR3: CASSQDPPRGAPYNEQFF. The CDR3 region has the DNA TGCGCCAGCAGCCAAGATCCCCCCCGGGGGGCCCCCTACAATGAGCAGTTCTTC.

The chain couples TRBV12-3 or TRBV12-4 to TRBJ1-2, with D hard to call. V was clipped by 7 bases and J by 7 bases, with 16 bases between them. The CDR3 is 13 residues long. The CDR3 DNA reads as TGTGCCAGCACTCACACGGCTTCGTCTGGCTACACCTTC. Protein sequence: CASTHTASSGYTF.

Note on this clonotype: The junction departs from the called germline gene at one end, perhaps through a read error. CDR3 amino acids: CASSRRGESCEQYF. CDR3 coding DNA: TGTGCCAGCAGCCGCCGGGGGGAATCCTGCGAGCAGTACTTC. This chain joins TRBV6-1 and TRBJ2-7, with 7 bases identical to TRBD2. Looked up from germline, CDR1 is MNHNS and CDR2 is SASEGT. This CDR3 spans 14 amino acids.

V and J are TRBV4-3 and TRBJ2-1; the match to TRBD1 covers 8 bases. Losses at the gene ends were 2 bases for V and 10 bases for J; bases not matched to a gene: 7. Germline CDR1 and CDR2: LGHNA and YSLEER. The CDR3 has 14 amino acids. DNA for the CDR3: TGCGCCAGCAGCCAAAGGACAGGGAGTTACGAGCAGTTCTTC. As protein: CASSQRTGSYEQFF.

A few counts support this clonotype. The rearrangement uses TRBV27 and TRBJ2-7, with 11 bases aligning to TRBD1. The CDR3 is made up of 16 amino acids. The V segment lost 5 bases and the J segment 2 bases; nucleotides outside the gene matches: 8. The germline CDR1 and CDR2 sequences are MNHEY and SMNVEV (reference sequence). The CDR3, as DNA: TGTGCCAGCAGTACAACCGGGACAGGGGGGACCTACGAGCAGTACTTC. As protein: CASSTTGTGGTYEQYF.

The chain uses TRBV6-1 and TRBJ1-1; no clear D. Trimming removed 2 bases from V and 1 base from J, with 11 bases in between. Germline-derived CDR1 and CDR2 are MNHNS and SASEGT. The CDR3 sequence is 15 residues long. CDR3 amino acids: CASSETLGRNTEAFF. CDR3 sequence (DNA): TGTGCCAGCAGTGAAACCCTAGGGAGGAACACTGAAGCTTTCTTT.

This clonotype was detected many times. This chain connects TRBV7-3 to TRBJ2-5, with 9 bases fitting TRBD2. Germline V gene sequence: CDR1 SGHTA, CDR2 FQGTGA. Germline trimming cut 5 bases from V and 7 bases from J; bases unmatched to any gene: 17. The CDR3 spans 17 residues. CDR3 nucleotides: TGTGCCAGCAGCCCCCGGGGGGGAGCGGGGGGTTCTTTGACCCAGTACTTC. It codes for CASSPRGGAGGSLTQYF.